This T cell receptor (beta chain) originates from a study of T-cell memory formation after mild COVID-19. TCRdb re-analysed the 5' RACE reads in MiXCR, keeping a single row per CDR3 protein. The sample holds roughly 130,000 distinct CDR3 sequences; around 6.3% are singletons and the top ten take 2.2%. Whole-study findings and limits: CM and EM subsets held most contracting CD4+ clones; EMRA held CD8+ ones.

The CDR3 has 14 residues. This clonotype appeared a few times. Antigen specificity is unknown. Mismatch with germline at one junction end may stem from a read error. The chain carries TRBV12-3 or TRBV12-4 and TRBJ1-2, with D possibly being TRBD1 (5 bases). Sequencing was done on a sample of PBMCs or a T cell subset sorted from them (not recorded which). The receptor's source is an adult woman who had mild COVID-19 (a few samples of this study predate the infection). Cell type and time point are not known. Written as DNA, the CDR3 is TGTGCCAGCAGTTTAGCAAGGACACCCCCAAGTCTCTCCTTC. Translating it yields CASSLARTPPSLSF.